The present T cell receptor (beta chain) was sequenced within a study of cytomegalovirus exposure and HLA in healthy donors. The germline V gene has CDR1 MNHNS and CDR2 SASEGT. CDR3 size: 14 residues. V shed 7 bases and J 0 bases; nucleotides not matched to a gene: 4. PCR used 60 Vbeta primers and 13 Jbeta primers. Sequencing was performed with immunoSEQ multiplex PCR; in TCRdb, only in-frame clones are kept and a portion is missing. This sample's table reports 65,000 to 95,000 clones. This chain uses TRBV6-1 with TRBJ2-7; 9 nucleotides line up with TRBD2. This receptor was taken from a female donor in good health and CMV-seropositive. The sample taken for sequencing was PBMCs. The chain's CDR3 is CASKLTSGSYEQYF. The CDR3 DNA sequence: TGTGCCAGCAAATTGACTAGCGGCTCCTACGAGCAGTACTTC.